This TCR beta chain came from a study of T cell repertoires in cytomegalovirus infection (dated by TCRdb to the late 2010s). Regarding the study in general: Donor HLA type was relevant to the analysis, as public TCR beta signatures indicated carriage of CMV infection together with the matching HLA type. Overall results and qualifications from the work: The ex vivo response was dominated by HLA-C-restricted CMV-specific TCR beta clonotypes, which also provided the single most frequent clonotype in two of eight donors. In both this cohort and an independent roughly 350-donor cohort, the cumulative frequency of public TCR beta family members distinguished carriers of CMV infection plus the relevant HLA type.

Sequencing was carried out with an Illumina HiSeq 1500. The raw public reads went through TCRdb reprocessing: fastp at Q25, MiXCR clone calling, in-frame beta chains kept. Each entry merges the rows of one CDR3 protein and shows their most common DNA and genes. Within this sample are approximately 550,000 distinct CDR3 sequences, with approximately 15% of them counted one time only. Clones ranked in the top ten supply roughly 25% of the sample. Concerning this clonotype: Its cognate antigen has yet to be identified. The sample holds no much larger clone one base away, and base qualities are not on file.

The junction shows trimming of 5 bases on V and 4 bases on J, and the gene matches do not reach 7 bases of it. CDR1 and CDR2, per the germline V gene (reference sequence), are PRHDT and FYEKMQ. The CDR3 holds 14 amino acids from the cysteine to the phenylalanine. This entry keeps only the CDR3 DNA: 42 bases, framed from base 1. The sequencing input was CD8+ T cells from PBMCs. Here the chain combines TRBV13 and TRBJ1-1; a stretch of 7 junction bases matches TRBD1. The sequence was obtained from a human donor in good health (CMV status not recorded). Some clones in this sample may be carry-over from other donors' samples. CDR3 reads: CASSRTGESTEAFF. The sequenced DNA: TGTGCCAGCAGCCGGACAGGTGAAAGCACTGAAGCTTTCTTT.